This TCR beta chain comes out of a study of T cell changes during pregnancy in multiple sclerosis. V was pared by 11 bases and J by 3 bases, with 9 bases of the junction left unmatched. Germline-derived CDR1 and CDR2 are MDHEN and SYDVKM. The CDR3 sequence is 13 residues long. Profiling relied on immunoSEQ multiplex PCR, and the TCRdb table lists in-frame clones only, not all of them. The sample has about 44,000 clones; roughly 87% are singletons. This clonotype was sampled from a female donor with multiple sclerosis, enrolled in a pregnancy study. The J gene is TRBJ1-2, the V gene TRBV28; 7 nucleotides agree with TRBD1. The material sequenced was CD4+ T cells from peripheral blood mononuclear cells, taken after pregnancy. The CDR3 spells CACKGTAYYGYTF. The CDR3, as DNA: TGTGCCTGCAAAGGGACAGCGTACTATGGCTACACCTTC.